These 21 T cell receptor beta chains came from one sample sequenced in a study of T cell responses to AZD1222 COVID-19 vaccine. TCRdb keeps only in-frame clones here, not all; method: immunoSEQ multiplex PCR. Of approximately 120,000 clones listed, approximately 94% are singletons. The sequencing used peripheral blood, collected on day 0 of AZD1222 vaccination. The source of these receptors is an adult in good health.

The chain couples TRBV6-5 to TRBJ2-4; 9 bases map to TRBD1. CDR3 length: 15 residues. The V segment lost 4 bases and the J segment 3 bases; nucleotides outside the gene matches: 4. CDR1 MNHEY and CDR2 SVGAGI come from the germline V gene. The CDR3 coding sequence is TGTGCCAGCAGTTCGGACAGGGGAGTCAAAAACATTCAGTACTTC. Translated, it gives CASSSDRGVKNIQYF.

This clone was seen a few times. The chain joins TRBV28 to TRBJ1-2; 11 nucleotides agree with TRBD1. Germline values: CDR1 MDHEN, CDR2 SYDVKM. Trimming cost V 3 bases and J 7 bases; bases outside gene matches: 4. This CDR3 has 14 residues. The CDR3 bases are TGTGCCAGCAGTTTTTATGGGACAGGGGGTGGCTACACCTTC. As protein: CASSFYGTGGGYTF.

CDR3 nucleotides: TGCGCCAGCAGCTTGGAGTTAGGGCACAGTAACACTGAAGCTTTCTTT. This sequence encodes CASSLELGHSNTEAFF. The V call is TRBV5-1, the J call TRBJ1-1; unclear D gene. In germline, CDR1 is SGHRS, CDR2 YFSETQ. The germline V and J ends were trimmed by 0 bases and 2 bases, with 14 bases remaining between them. The CDR3 has 16 amino acids.

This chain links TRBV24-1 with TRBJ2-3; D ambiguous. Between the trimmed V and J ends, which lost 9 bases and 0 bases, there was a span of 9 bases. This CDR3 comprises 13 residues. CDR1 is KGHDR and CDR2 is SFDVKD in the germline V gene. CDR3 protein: CATGVSSTDTQYF. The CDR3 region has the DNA TGTGCCACCGGGGTCAGTAGCACAGATACGCAGTATTTT.

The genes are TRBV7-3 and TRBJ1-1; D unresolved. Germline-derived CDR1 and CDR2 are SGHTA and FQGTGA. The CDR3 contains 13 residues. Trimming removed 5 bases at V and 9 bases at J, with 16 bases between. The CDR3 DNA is TGTGCCAGCAGCAGTATTACGAGTGTGAAAGCTTTCTTT. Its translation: CASSSITSVKAFF.

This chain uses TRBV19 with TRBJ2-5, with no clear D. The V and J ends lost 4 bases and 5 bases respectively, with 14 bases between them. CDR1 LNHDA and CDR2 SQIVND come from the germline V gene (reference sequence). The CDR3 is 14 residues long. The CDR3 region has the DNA TGTGCCAGTAGTAAATGGCATCCGTCTGAGACCCAGTACTTC. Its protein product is CASSKWHPSETQYF.

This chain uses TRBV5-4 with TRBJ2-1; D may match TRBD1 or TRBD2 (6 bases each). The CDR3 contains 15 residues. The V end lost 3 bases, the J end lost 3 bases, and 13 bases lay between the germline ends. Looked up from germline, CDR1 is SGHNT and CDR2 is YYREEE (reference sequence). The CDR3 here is CASSSLQGGYNEQFF. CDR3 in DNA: TGTGCCAGCAGCTCTCTACAGGGAGGCTACAATGAGCAGTTCTTC.

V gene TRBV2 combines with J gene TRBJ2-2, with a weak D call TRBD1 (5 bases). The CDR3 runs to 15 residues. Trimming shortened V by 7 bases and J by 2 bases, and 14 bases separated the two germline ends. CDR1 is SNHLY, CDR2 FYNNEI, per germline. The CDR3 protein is CASKRDRANTGELFF. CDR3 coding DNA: TGTGCCAGCAAGCGAGACAGAGCCAACACCGGGGAGCTGTTTTTT.

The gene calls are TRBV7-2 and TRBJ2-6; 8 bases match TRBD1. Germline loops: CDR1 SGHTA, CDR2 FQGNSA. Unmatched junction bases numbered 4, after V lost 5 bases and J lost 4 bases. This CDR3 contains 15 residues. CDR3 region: CASSGTGRGANVLTF. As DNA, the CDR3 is TGTGCCAGCAGCGGGACAGGTCGGGGGGCCAACGTCCTGACTTTC.

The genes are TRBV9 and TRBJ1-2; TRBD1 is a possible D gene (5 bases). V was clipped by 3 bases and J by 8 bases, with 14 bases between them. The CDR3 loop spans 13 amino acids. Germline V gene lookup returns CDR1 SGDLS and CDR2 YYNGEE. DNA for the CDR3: TGTGCCAGCAGCGGACTCAGGGTTGGCGGCTACACCTTC. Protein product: CASSGLRVGGYTF.

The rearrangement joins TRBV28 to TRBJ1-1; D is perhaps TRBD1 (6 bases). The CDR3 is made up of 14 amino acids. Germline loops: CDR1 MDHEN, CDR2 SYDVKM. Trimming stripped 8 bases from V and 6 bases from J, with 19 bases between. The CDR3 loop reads CASRRLTRGAEAFF. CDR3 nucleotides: TGTGCCAGCCGACGACTCACCAGGGGCGCTGAAGCTTTCTTT.

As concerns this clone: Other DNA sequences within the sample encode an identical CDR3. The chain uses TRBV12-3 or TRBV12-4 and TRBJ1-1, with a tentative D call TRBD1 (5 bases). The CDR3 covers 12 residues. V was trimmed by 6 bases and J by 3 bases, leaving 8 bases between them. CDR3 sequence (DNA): TGTGCCAGCAGCCTAGGGGACACTGAAGCTTTCTTT. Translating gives CASSLGDTEAFF.

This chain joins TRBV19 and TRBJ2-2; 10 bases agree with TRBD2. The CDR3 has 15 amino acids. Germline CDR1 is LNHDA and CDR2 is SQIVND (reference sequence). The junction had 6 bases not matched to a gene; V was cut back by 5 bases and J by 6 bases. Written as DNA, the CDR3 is TGTGCCAGTAGTGAAGCGGGAGGGCTTGCCGGGGAGCTGTTTTTT. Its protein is CASSEAGGLAGELFF.

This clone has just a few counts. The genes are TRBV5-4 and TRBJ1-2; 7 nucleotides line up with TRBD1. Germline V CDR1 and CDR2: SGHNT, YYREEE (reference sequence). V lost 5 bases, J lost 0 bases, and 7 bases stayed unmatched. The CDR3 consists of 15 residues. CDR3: CASRGRQGANYGYTF. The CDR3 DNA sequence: TGTGCCAGCAGGGGACGGCAGGGGGCTAACTATGGCTACACCTTC.

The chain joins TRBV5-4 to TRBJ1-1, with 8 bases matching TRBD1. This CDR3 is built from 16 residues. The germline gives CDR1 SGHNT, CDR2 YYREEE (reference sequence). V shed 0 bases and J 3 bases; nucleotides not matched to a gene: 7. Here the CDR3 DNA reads TGTGCCAGCAGCTTGGGGCAGGGGGCATTTTACACTGAAGCTTTCTTT. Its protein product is CASSLGQGAFYTEAFF.

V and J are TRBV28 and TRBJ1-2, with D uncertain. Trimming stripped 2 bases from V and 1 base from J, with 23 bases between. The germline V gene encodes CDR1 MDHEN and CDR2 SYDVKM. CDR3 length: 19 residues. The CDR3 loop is CASSLDPRSLQAGNYGYTF. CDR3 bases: TGTGCCAGCAGTTTAGATCCACGGTCGCTCCAAGCCGGTAACTATGGCTACACCTTC.

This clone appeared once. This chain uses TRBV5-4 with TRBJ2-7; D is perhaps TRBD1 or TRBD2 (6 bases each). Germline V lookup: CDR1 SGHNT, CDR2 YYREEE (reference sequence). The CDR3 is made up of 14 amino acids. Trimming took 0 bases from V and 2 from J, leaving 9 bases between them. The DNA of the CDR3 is TGTGCCAGCAGCTTGGAGGGGGGTCCCTACGAGCAGTACTTC. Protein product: CASSLEGGPYEQYF.

The CDR3 here is CASSASTGNQETQYF. The CDR3 region has the DNA TGTGCCAGCAGCGCCTCGACAGGCAATCAAGAGACCCAGTACTTC. The J gene is TRBJ2-5, the V gene TRBV7-2; tentative D call: TRBD1 (6 bases). V was pared by 5 bases and J by 2 bases, with 15 bases between. The germline gives CDR1 SGHTA, CDR2 FQGNSA. This CDR3 comprises 15 residues.

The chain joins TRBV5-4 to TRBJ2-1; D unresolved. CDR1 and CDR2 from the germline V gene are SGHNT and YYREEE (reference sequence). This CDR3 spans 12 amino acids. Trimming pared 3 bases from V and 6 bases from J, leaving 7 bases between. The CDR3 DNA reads TGTGCCAGCAGCTCAACCCCCAATGAGCAGTTCTTC. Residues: CASSSTPNEQFF.

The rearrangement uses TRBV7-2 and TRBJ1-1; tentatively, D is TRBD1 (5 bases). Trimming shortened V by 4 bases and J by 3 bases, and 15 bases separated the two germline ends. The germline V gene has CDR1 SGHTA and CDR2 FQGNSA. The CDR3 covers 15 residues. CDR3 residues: CASSSEGGGYTEAFF. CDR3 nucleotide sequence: TGTGCCAGCAGCTCCGAGGGTGGGGGGTACACTGAAGCTTTCTTT.

The CDR3 region is CASSLRNTEAFF. CDR3 coding DNA: TGTGCCAGCAGTTTAAGGAACACTGAAGCTTTCTTT. The V gene is TRBV28, the J gene TRBJ1-1; D uncertain. The length of the CDR3 is 12 residues. Trimming removed 2 bases from V and 1 base from J, with 2 bases in between. Germline CDR1 MDHEN, CDR2 SYDVKM.